The TCR beta chain under discussion was sequenced for a study of blood T cell repertoires in COVID-19. As originally analysed: It was from reference gene primer amplification that nucleated cell counts were estimated. The method was immunoSEQ multiplex PCR; TCRdb's version includes in-frame clones alone and lacks a portion of them. V and J calls and clone size are as listed in that table; D and trimming were resolved from the DNA. Of a few hundred thousand clones in the sample, around 90% are singletons; the top ten hold 8% to 9%. The V end lost 4 bases, the J end lost 4 bases, and 29 bases lay between the germline ends. CDR3 length: 20 amino acids. This clone was seen a few times.

The TCR originated in a young woman who had recovered from COVID-19. This chain joins TRBV5-3 and TRBJ2-2, with a possible D match to TRBD2 (6 bases). TRBV5-3 is annotated as an ORF whose role is uncertain. The sequenced sample was PBMCs or T cells enriched from blood (not recorded which). CDR3 sequence: CARSPGLSGQGGTGTGELFF. DNA for the CDR3: TGTGCCAGAAGCCCGGGTTTGTCGGGGCAGGGAGGAACGGGCACCGGGGAGCTGTTTTTT.